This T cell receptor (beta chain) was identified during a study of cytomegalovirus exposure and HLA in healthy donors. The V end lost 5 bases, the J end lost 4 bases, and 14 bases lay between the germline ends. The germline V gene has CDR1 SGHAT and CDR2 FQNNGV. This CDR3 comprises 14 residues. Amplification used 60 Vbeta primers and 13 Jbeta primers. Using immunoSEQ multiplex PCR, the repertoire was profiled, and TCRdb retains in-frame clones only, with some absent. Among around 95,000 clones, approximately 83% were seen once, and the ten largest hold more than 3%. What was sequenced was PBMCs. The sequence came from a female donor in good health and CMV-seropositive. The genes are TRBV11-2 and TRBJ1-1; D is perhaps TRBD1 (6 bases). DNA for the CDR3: TGTGCCAGCAGCCCGGCAGGGGTGAGCACTGAAGCTTTCTTT. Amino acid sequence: CASSPAGVSTEAFF.